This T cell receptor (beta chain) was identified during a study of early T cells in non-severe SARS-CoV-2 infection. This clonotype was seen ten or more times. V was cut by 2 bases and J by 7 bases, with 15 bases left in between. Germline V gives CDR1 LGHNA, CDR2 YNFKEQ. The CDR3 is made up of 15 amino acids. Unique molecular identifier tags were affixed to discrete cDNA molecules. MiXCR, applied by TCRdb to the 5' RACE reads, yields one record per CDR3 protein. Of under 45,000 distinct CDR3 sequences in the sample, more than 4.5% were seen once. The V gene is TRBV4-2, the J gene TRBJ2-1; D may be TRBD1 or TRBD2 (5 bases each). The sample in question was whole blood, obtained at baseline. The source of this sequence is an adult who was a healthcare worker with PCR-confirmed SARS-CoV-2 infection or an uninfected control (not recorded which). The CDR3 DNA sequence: TGTGCCAGCAGCCAAACGGGGCAGACAACGAATGAGCAGTTCTTC. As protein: CASSQTGQTTNEQFF.